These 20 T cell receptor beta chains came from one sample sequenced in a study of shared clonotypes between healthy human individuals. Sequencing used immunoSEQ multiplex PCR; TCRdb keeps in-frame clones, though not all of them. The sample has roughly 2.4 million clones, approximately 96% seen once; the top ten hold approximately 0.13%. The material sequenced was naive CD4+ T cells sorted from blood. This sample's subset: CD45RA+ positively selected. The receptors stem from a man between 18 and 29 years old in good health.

The CDR3 sequence is CASSLGRARHEQYF. CDR3 bases: TGTGCCAGCAGTTTGGGCAGGGCTCGCCACGAGCAGTACTTC. This chain links TRBV27 with TRBJ2-7, with a tentative D call TRBD1 (5 bases). There are 14 residues in the CDR3. Germline V gene sequence: CDR1 MNHEY, CDR2 SMNVEV (reference sequence). V was shortened by 3 bases and J by 5 bases, with 14 bases between the two germline ends.

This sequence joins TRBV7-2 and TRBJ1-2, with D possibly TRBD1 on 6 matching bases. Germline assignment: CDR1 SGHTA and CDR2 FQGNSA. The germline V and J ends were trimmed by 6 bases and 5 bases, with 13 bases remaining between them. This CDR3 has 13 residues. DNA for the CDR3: TGTGCCAGCAGTCGGCCTCAGGGGTATGGCTACACCTTC. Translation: CASSRPQGYGYTF.

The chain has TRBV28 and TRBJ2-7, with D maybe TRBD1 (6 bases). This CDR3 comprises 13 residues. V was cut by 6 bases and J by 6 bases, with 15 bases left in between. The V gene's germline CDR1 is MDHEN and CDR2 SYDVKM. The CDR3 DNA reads TGTGCCAGCAGCACAGGGCTCCCGGTCGAGCAGTACTTC. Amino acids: CASSTGLPVEQYF.

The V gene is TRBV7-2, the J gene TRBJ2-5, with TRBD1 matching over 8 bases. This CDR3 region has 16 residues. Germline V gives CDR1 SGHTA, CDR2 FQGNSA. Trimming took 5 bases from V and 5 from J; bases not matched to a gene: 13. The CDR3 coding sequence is TGTGCCAGCAGCCTAAGGCACAGGGGGACATATGAGACCCAGTACTTC. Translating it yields CASSLRHRGTYETQYF.

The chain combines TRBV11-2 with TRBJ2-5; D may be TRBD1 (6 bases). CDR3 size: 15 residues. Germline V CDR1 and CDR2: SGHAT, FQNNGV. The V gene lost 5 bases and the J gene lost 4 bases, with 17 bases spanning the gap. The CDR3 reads CASSPGTKQGETQYF. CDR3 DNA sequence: TGTGCCAGCAGCCCGGGGACAAAACAGGGAGAGACCCAGTACTTC.

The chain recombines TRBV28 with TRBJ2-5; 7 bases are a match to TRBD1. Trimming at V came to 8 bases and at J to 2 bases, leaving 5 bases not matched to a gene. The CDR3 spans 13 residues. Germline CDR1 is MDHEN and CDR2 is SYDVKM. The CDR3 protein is CASGTVKQETQYF. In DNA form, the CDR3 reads TGTGCCAGCGGGACAGTAAAACAAGAGACCCAGTACTTC.

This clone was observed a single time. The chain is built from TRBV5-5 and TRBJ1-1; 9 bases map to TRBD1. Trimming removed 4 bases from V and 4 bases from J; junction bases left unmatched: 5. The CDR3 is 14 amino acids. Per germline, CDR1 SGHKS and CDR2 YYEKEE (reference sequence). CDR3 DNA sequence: TGTGCCAGCAGCCGGACAGGGGCCGGCACTGAAGCTTTCTTT. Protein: CASSRTGAGTEAFF.

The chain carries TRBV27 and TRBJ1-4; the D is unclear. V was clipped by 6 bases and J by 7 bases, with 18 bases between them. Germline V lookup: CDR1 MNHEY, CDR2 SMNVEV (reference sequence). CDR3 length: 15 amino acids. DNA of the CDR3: TGTGCCAGCAGCACCGGCGGGGTTAGAAGTGAAAAACTGTTTTTT. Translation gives CASSTGGVRSEKLFF.

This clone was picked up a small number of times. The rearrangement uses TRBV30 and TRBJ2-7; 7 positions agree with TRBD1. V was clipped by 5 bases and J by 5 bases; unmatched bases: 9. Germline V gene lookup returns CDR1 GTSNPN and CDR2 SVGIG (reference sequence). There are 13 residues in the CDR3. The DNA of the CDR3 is TGTGCCTGGTTTGGGCCAAGGGGGCACGAGCAGTACTTC. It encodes CAWFGPRGHEQYF. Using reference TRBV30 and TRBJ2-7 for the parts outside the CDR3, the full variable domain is SQTIHQWPATLVQPVGSPLSLECTVEGTSNPNLYWYRQAAGRGLQLLFYSVGIGQISSEVPQNLSASRPQDRQFILSSKKLLLSDSGFYLCAWFGPRGHEQYFGPGTRLTVT.

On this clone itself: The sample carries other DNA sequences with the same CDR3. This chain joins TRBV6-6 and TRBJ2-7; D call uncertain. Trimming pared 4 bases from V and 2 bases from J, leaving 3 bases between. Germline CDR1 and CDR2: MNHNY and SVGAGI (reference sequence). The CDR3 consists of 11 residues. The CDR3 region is CASSSTYEQYF. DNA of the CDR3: TGTGCCAGCAGTTCCACCTACGAGCAGTACTTC.

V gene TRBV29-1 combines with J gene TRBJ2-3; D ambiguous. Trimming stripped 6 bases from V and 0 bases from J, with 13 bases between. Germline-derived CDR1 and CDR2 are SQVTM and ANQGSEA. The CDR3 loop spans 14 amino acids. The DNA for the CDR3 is TGCAGCGTCAGACCGTATACTAGCACAGATACGCAGTATTTT. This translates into CSVRPYTSTDTQYF.

The CDR3 protein is CASSIDPVGNSPLHF. CDR3 in DNA: TGTGCCAGTAGTATAGATCCAGTGGGCAATTCACCCCTCCACTTT. The chain uses TRBV19 and TRBJ1-6; no reliable D call. The CDR3 contains 15 residues. The V end was cut by 0 bases, the J end by 7 bases, with 10 bases between. Germline V gene lookup returns CDR1 LNHDA and CDR2 SQIVND (reference sequence).

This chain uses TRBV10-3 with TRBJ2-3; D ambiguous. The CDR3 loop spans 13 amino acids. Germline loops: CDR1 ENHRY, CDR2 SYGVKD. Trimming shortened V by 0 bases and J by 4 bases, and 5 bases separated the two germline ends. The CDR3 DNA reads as TGTGCCATCAGTGAGTCGAAGGCAGATACGCAGTATTTT. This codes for CAISESKADTQYF.

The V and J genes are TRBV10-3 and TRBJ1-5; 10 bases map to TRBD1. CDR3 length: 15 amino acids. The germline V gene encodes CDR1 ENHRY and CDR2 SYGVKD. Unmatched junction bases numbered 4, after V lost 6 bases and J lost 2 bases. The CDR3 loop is CAIREGTGGNQPQHF. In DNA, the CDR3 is TGTGCCATCAGGGAAGGGACAGGGGGCAATCAGCCCCAGCATTTT.

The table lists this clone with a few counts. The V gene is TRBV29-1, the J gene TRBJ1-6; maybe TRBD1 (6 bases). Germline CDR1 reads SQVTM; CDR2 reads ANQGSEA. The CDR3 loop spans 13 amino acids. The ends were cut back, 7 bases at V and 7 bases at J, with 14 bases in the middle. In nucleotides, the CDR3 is TGCAGCGCCGCGGACAGCGTCAATTCACCCCTCCACTTT. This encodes CSAADSVNSPLHF.

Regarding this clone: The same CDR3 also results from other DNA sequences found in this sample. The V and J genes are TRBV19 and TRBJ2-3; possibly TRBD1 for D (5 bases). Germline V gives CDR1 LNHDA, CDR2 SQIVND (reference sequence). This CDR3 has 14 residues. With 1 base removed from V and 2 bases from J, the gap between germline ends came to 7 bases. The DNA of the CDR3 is TGTGCCAGTAGTATAGGCAGGGACACAGATACGCAGTATTTT. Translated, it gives CASSIGRDTDTQYF.

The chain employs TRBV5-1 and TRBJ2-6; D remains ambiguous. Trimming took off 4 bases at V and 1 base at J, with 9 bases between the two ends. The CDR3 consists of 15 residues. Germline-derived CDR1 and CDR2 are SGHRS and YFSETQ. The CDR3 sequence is CASSPPASGANVLTF. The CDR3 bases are TGCGCCAGCAGCCCCCCCGCTTCTGGGGCCAACGTCCTGACTTTC.

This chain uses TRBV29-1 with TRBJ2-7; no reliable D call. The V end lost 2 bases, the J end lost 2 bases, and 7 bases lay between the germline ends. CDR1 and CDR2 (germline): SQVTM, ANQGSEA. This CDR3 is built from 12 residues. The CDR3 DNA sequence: TGCAGCGTTGAACAGGCCACCTACGAGCAGTACTTC. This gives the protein CSVEQATYEQYF.

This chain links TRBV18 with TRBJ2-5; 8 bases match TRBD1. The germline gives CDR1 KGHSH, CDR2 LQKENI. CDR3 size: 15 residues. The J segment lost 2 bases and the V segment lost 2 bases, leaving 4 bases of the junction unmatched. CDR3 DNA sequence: TGTGCCAGCTCACCATTAAACAGGGGGCAAGAGACCCAGTACTTC. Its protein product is CASSPLNRGQETQYF.

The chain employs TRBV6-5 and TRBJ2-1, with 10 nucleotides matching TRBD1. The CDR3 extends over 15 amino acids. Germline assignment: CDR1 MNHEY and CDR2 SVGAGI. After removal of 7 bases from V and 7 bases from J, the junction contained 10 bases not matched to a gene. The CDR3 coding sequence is TGTGCCAGCAATATGGGACAGGGGAAGGTTAATGAGCAGTTCTTC. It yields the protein CASNMGQGKVNEQFF.